This TCR beta chain was sequenced during a study of early stage breast cancer tumors. For the study at large: Of roughly 17 invasive breast tumors, about a dozen were hormone receptor-positive, HER2-negative. Study-level results: Commonly generated sequences made up most enriched TCRB sequences shared between patients.

The CDR3 consists of 15 residues. Trimming cost V 1 base and J 8 bases, with 18 bases left between them. From germline, CDR1 is SGHRS and CDR2 YFSETQ. Here immunoSEQ multiplex PCR was the method, and the copy in TCRdb shows in-frame clones only, minus some. The table includes nearly 11,000 clones, approximately 72% detected once. This clone was seen only a few times. As yet, its antigen is unknown. Sequencing was carried out using breast tumor tissue. The source of this sequence is a person aged 40 to 49 with breast cancer. V gene TRBV5-1 combines with J gene TRBJ1-1; D unresolved. CDR3 nucleotide sequence: TGCGCCAGCAGCTTGAGGGCAGGCCGCGCCGGGGAAGCTTTCTTT. It encodes CASSLRAGRAGEAFF.